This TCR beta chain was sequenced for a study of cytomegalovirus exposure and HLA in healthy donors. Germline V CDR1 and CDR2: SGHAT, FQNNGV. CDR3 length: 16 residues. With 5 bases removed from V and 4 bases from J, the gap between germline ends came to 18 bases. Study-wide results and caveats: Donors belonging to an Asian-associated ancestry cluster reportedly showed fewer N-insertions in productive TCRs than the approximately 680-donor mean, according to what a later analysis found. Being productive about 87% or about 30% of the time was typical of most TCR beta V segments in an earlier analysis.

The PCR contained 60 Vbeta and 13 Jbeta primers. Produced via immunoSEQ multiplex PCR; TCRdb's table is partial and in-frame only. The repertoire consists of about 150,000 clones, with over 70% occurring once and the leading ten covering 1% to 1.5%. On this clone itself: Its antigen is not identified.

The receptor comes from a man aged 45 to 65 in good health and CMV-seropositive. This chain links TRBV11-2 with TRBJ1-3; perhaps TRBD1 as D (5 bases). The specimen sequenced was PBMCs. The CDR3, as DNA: TGTGCCAGCAGCCCGCACAGTGGCGGGACGGGAAACACCATATATTTT. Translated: CASSPHSGGTGNTIYF.